The clone carrying this T cell receptor (beta chain) has at least ten counts. Its target is unknown. These data belong to a study of identical twins. General study points: Weaker excess twin sharing was observed in beta out-of-frame sequences.

The CDR3 spans 13 residues. TCRdb called the 5' RACE reads again in MiXCR, with one record for every CDR3 protein. The data contain some 630,000 distinct CDR3 sequences, about 7.1% of them singletons. The same data also went into a second study, on yellow fever vaccine responses in identical twins.

This clonotype was obtained from a young woman in good health. Sequenced: PBMCs. The chain links TRBV21-1 to TRBJ2-7; the table gives TRBD2 as D, unverified against the DNA. TRBV21-1 is flagged as a pseudogene. The CDR3 DNA reads as TGTGCCAGCAGGGGGGACCTCCTTTCCGAGCAGTACGTC. Its translation: CASRGDLLSEQYV.